This entry describes one TCR beta chain. Its matching antigen is unknown. It was at deep level that the assay was run. Here immunoSEQ multiplex PCR was the method, and the copy in TCRdb shows in-frame clones only, minus some. The sample lists a few million clones; almost 96% were seen once. The V gene's germline CDR1 is GTSNPN and CDR2 SVGIG (reference sequence). The CDR3 is made up of 14 amino acids. V was shortened by 4 bases and J by 4 bases, with 16 bases between the two germline ends. This record comes from a study of shared clonotypes between healthy human individuals. Study-wide findings and caveats: Compared with clonotypes that all four donors shared, non-shared clonotypes had lower generation probabilities. Exclusively blood specimens were collected; tissue repertoires likely differ. As a rule, naive subsets had a larger estimated richness than memory subsets.

J is TRBJ1-2 and V is TRBV30, with a possible D match to TRBD1 (6 bases). The sample taken for sequencing was naive CD4+ T cells sorted from blood. Described subset: CD45RA+ positively selected. This clonotype originated in a man aged 18 to 30 in good health. Here the CDR3 reads CAWIVPRGLYGYTF. As DNA, the CDR3 is TGTGCCTGGATCGTTCCCCGGGGGCTCTATGGCTACACCTTC.